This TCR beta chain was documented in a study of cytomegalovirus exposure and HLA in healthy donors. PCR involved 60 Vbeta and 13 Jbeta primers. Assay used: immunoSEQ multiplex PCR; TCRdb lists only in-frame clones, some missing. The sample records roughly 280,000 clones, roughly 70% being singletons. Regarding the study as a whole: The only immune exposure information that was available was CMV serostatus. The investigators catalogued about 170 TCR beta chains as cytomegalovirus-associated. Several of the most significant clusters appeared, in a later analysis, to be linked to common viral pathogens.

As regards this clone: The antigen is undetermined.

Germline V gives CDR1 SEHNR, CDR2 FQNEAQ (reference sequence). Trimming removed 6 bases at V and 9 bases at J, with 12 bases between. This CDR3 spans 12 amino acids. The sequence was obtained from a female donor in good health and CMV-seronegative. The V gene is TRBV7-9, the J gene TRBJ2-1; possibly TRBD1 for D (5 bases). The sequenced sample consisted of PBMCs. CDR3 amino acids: CASRVTGSEQFF. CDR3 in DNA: TGTGCCAGCAGAGTTACAGGTAGTGAGCAGTTCTTC.